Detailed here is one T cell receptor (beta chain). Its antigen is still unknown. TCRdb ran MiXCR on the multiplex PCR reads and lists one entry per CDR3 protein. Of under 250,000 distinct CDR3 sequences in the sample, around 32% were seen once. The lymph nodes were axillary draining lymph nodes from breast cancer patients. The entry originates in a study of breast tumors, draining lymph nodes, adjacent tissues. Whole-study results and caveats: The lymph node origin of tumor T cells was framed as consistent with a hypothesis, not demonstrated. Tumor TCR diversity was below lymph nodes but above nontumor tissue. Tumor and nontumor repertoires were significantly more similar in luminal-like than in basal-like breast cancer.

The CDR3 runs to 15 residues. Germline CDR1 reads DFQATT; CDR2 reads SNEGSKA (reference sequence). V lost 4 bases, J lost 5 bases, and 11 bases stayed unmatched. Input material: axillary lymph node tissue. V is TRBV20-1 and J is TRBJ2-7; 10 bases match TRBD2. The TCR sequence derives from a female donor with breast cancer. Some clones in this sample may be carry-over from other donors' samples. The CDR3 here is CSAIEREGQGNEQYF. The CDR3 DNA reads TGCAGTGCTATTGAGCGGGAGGGCCAGGGCAACGAGCAGTACTTC.